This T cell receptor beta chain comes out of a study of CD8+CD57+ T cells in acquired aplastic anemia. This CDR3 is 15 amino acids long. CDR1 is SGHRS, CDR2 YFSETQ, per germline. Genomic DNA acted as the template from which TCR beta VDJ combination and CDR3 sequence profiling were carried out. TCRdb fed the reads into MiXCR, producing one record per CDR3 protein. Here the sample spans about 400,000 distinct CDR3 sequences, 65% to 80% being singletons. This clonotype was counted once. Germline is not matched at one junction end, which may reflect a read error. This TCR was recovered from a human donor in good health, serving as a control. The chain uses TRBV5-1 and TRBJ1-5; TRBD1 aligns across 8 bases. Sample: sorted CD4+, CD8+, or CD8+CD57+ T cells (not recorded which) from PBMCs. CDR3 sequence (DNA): TGTGCCAGCAGCCTAAGGACAGGGAAAGATCAGCCCCAGCATTTT. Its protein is CASSLRTGKDQPQHF.